A selection of T cell receptor beta chains follows, all from one sample in a study of low-dose radiotherapy and immunotherapy resistance in tumors. MiXCR, run by TCRdb on the reads, gives a single entry per CDR3 protein. The repertoire holds 30,000 or so distinct CDR3 sequences, approximately 49% seen once, with 5.7% in the top ten. The specimen comprised PBMCs, sampled after low-dose radiotherapy plus immunotherapy. The receptors were sampled from a male donor with gallbladder cancer. CDR3s include the opening cysteine and the closing phenylalanine or tryptophan. D genes are given only for firm matches. Expanded clones get a size class; other rows say once, few or many, or leave the size out.

V	D	J	size	CDR3	DNA
TRBV6-1	-	TRBJ1-1	-	CASSERGVNTEAFF	TGTGCCAGCAGTGAGCGGGGGGTGAACACTGAAGCTTTCTTT
TRBV18	-	TRBJ2-1	many	CASSILAEFSYNEQFF	TGTGCCAGCTCCATCCTAGCCGAATTCTCCTACAATGAGCAGTTCTTC
TRBV28	TRBD2	TRBJ2-3	-	CASSAHLAGVEDTQYF	TGTGCCAGCAGTGCCCATCTAGCGGGAGTGGAAGATACGCAGTATTTT
TRBV28	-	TRBJ1-2	medium-sized	CASSFLFSGRNYGYTF	TGTGCCAGCAGTTTTCTGTTCTCGGGCAGGAACTATGGCTACACCTTC
TRBV11-2	TRBD1	TRBJ2-7	many	CASSFPLSTGGNYEQYF	TGTGCCAGCAGCTTCCCCCTCTCCACAGGGGGCAACTACGAGCAGTACTTC
TRBV6-2/TRBV6-3	-	TRBJ1-5	few	CASSYAGSNQPQHF	TGTGCCAGCAGTTATGCTGGTAGCAATCAGCCCCAGCATTTT
TRBV2	-	TRBJ1-5	-	CASSDRGIYSNQPQHF	TGTGCCAGCAGTGATAGGGGGATCTATAGCAATCAGCCCCAGCATTTT
TRBV12-5	-	TRBJ2-2	many	CASGLVSGGETGELFF	TGTGCTAGTGGTTTGGTATCCGGGGGCGAGACCGGGGAGCTGTTTTTT
TRBV28	-	TRBJ2-1	medium-sized	CASSPSLRSYNEQFF	TGTGCCAGCAGTCCTTCCCTGCGCTCCTACAATGAGCAGTTCTTC
TRBV6-4	-	TRBJ1-2	-	CASSDRGSDGYTF	TGTGCCAGCAGTGATCGGGGGTCCGATGGCTACACCTTC
TRBV7-2	TRBD1	TRBJ2-2	many	CASRQPGTGSGELFF	TGTGCCAGCAGGCAGCCCGGGACAGGATCCGGGGAGCTGTTTTTT
TRBV15	TRBD2	TRBJ2-1	-	CATSRATSGVYNEQFF	TGTGCCACCAGCAGAGCGACTAGCGGCGTCTACAATGAGCAGTTCTTC
TRBV5-4	TRBD1	TRBJ2-3	-	CASSLQGIYPTGGQYF	TGTGCCAGCAGCTTACAGGGGATCTACCCCACAGGTGGGCAGTATTTT
TRBV29-1	-	TRBJ2-2	-	CSVGKDGNTGELFF	TGCAGCGTCGGTAAGGACGGTAACACCGGGGAGCTGTTTTTT
TRBV20-1	-	TRBJ2-1	medium-sized	CSARDKRESSYNEQFF	TGCAGTGCTAGAGATAAACGGGAGAGCTCCTACAATGAGCAGTTCTTC
TRBV10-3	TRBD1	TRBJ2-1	many	CAISQLQGVGDEQFF	TGTGCCATCAGCCAACTACAGGGGGTCGGGGATGAGCAGTTCTTC
TRBV5-4	-	TRBJ2-1	-	CASSKGTVYNEQFF	TGTGCCAGCAGCAAAGGGACGGTCTACAATGAGCAGTTCTTC